This T cell receptor (beta chain) was retrieved from a study of shared clonotypes between healthy human individuals. Notes on the study in general: Few donors restricted represented genetic and exposure-history diversity. Larger richness was generally estimated for naive than memory subsets.

Only in-frame clones appear in the TCRdb table, and some are missing; sequencing was by immunoSEQ multiplex PCR. The data contain fewer than 3 million clones, around 90% of them singletons. Unmatched junction bases numbered 5, after V lost 2 bases and J lost 5 bases. The CDR3 runs to 15 residues. The germline gives CDR1 MDHEN, CDR2 SYDVKM. Concerning this clone itself: Its antigen remains unknown.

The J gene is TRBJ2-1, the V gene TRBV28; 8 nucleotides align to TRBD2. This receptor was obtained from a man younger than 30 in good health. Some clones in this sample may be carry-over from other donors' samples. The specimen sequenced was naive CD4+ T cells from PBMCs. Noted subset: CD45RA+ positively selected. The CDR3 region is CASSLMGGGNNEQFF. CDR3 DNA sequence: TGTGCCAGCAGTTTAATGGGCGGGGGGAACAATGAGCAGTTCTTC.